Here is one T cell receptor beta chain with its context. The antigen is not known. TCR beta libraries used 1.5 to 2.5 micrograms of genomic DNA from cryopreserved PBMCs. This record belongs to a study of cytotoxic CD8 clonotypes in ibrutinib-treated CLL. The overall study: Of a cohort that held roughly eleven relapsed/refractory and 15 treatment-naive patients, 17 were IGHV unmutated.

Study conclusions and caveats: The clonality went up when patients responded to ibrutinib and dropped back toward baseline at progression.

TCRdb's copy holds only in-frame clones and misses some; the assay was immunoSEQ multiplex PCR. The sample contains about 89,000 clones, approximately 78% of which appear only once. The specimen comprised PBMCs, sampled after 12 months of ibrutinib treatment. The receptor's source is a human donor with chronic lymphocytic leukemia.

This chain's CDR3 is CASSLEQGGDYGYTF. CDR3 sequence (DNA): TGTGCCAGCAGCTTGGAACAGGGTGGGGACTATGGCTACACCTTC. J is TRBJ1-2 and V is TRBV5-4; D perhaps matches TRBD1 (6 bases). The CDR3 spans 15 residues. Trimming took 0 bases from V and 3 from J, leaving 12 bases between them. The V gene's germline CDR1 is SGHNT and CDR2 YYREEE (reference sequence).